The rows below give T cell receptor beta chains drawn from one sample of a study of T cell repertoires in cytomegalovirus infection. TCRdb recomputed calls from the reads with MiXCR, one row per CDR3 protein. In the table there are 350,000 to 400,000 distinct CDR3 sequences, about 34% of which are singletons. The antigens of these receptors remain unknown. The sample consisted of cultured PBMCs, taken from culture after CMV antigen stimulation. The receptors derive from a human donor in good health (CMV status not recorded). Some clones in this sample may be carry-over from other donors' samples. CDR3s include the opening cysteine and the closing phenylalanine or tryptophan. The D gene is left open where the match is weak. Rows may omit the clone size; those that give it use once, few, many or a size class.

TRBV29-1	TRBJ1-1	14	NA	NA	TGCAGCGTTGGGGGCGGCAGCTGGAACACTGAAGCTTTCTTT	CSVGGGSWNTEAFF
TRBV12-3/TRBV12-4	TRBJ1-2	16	few	TRBD1	TGTGCCAGCAGTCCGACAGGGACCAACGCTAACTATGGCTACACCTTC	CASSPTGTNANYGYTF
TRBV6-8	TRBJ1-2	15	NA	NA	TGTGCCAGCCTAGGGGGAAGGACGGGGGACTATGGCTACACCTTC	CASLGGRTGDYGYTF
TRBV20-1	TRBJ1-2	11	NA	NA	TGCAGTGCTAGAGACCCAGCGGATTTCACCTTC	CSARDPADFTF
TRBV20-1	TRBJ2-1	13	NA	NA	TGCAGTGCTAGAGATCGGTGGAGGAATGAGCAGTTCTTC	CSARDRWRNEQFF
TRBV5-1	TRBJ2-3	16	NA	TRBD2	TGCGCCAGCAGCTTGGCAGCGGGAGGGAGCACAGATACGCAGTATTTT	CASSLAAGGSTDTQYF
TRBV6-5	TRBJ2-5	15	few	NA	TGTGCCAGCAGCCCACCCCACAGAGCCCAAGAGACCCAGTACTTC	CASSPPHRAQETQYF
TRBV24-1	TRBJ2-1	18	few	TRBD2	TGTGCCACCAGTGATTTACCCGGAAGGGGACTAGTCAGTAATGAGCAGTTCTTC	CATSDLPGRGLVSNEQFF
TRBV12-5	TRBJ2-3	15	NA	NA	TGTGCTAGTGCCCCCTGGTCGGAGTCCTGGTATACGCAGTATTTT	CASAPWSESWYTQYF
TRBV7-9	TRBJ2-3	16	NA	TRBD2	TGTGCCAGCAGCGCGACTAGCGGGAGGTGCGCAGATACGCAGTATTTT	CASSATSGRCADTQYF
TRBV6-6	TRBJ2-3	19	few	TRBD2	TGTGCCAGCAGTTACACACGTCCGGGACTAGCGGGGAGCACAGATACGCAGTATTTT	CASSYTRPGLAGSTDTQYF
TRBV4-3	TRBJ2-1	19	NA	NA	TGCGCCAGCAGCCAAGATCGTTTCGAGGGGGGCCCCTCCTACAATGAGCAGTTCTTC	CASSQDRFEGGPSYNEQFF
TRBV28	TRBJ2-1	14	NA	TRBD2	TGTGCCAGCACCCTTGGACTAGCTGAGGATGAGCAGTTCTTC	CASTLGLAEDEQFF
TRBV4-3	TRBJ2-3	17	NA	TRBD2	TGCGCCAGCAGCCAAGCCCCCGGGACTAGCGGGAGAGATACGCAGTATTTT	CASSQAPGTSGRDTQYF
TRBV29-1	TRBJ2-3	13	NA	NA	TGCAGCGTCAACGACGGAATCACAGATACGCAGTATTTT	CSVNDGITDTQYF
TRBV5-1	TRBJ2-2	15	NA	TRBD2	TGCGCCAGCAGCTGGACTAGCGGGATAACCGGGGAGCTGTTTTTT	CASSWTSGITGELFF
TRBV28	TRBJ1-1	13	NA	NA	TGTGCCAGCAGTTTTATGATGGGGACTGAAGCTTTCTTT	CASSFMMGTEAFF
TRBV7-2	TRBJ1-2	15	many	TRBD1	TGTGCCAGCAGCTCATGGGACAGGAGCTTTGTGCGCTACACCTTC	CASSSWDRSFVRYTF
TRBV20-1	TRBJ1-2	13	few	NA	TGCAGTGCTAGATCGGCAGGGAACTATGGCTACACCTTC	CSARSAGNYGYTF
TRBV6-2/TRBV6-3	TRBJ2-1	16	NA	NA	TGTGCCAGCAGTGACTTTCGATCACGACCCATTAATGAGCAGTTCTTC	CASSDFRSRPINEQFF
TRBV7-6	TRBJ2-1	14	few	NA	TGTGCCAGCAGCTTCTCCGGGACACTGGGTGAGCAGTTCTTC	CASSFSGTLGEQFF
TRBV7-8	TRBJ1-5	14	few	NA	TGTGCCAGCAGTCCAGACAGGTACAATCAGCCCCAGCATTTT	CASSPDRYNQPQHF
TRBV6-4	TRBJ2-5	19	NA	TRBD2	TGTGCCAGCGGAGACGCCAGGTCTAGCGGTACGCCGGGGCAAGAGACCCAGTACTTC	CASGDARSSGTPGQETQYF
TRBV5-4	TRBJ1-2	14	NA	NA	TGTGCCAGCAGCCCCACAAGAGATTGGTATGGCTACACCTTC	CASSPTRDWYGYTF
TRBV4-3	TRBJ2-3	17	NA	TRBD2	TGCGCCAGCAGCCAAGAGGGCCTAGCGGGAGTTTCAGATACGCAGTATTTT	CASSQEGLAGVSDTQYF
TRBV7-2	TRBJ1-1	14	many	NA	TGTGCCAGCAGCTTGATACCGGGATCGTCTGAAGCTTTCTTT	CASSLIPGSSEAFF
TRBV7-8	TRBJ1-5	18	NA	NA	TGTGCCAGCAGCTTAGCGCTGGGAGGGCCAATTCTTAATCAGCCCCAGCATTTT	CASSLALGGPILNQPQHF
TRBV28	TRBJ2-2	16	few	NA	TGTGCCAGCAGTCCGGCGGAGGCGGAACGCACCGGGGAGCTGTTTTTT	CASSPAEAERTGELFF
TRBV30	TRBJ2-1	13	NA	NA	TGTGCCTGGACCGGGACAACGTACAATGAGCAGTTCTTC	CAWTGTTYNEQFF
TRBV5-8	TRBJ2-2	15	many	NA	TGTGCCAGCAGCTTGGTTATGCGGGGTGTCGGGGAGCTGTTTTTT	CASSLVMRGVGELFF
TRBV15	TRBJ2-3	18	NA	TRBD2	TGTGCCACCAGCACTCGACTAGCGGGGAGTTATAGCACAGATACGCAGTATTTT	CATSTRLAGSYSTDTQYF
TRBV4-1	TRBJ1-6	16	NA	TRBD1	TGCGCCAGCAGCCTTGGACAGGGGTCCTATAATTCACCCCTCCACTTT	CASSLGQGSYNSPLHF
TRBV7-2	TRBJ1-4	17	few	TRBD1	TGTGCCAGCAGCTTAGTCTCTACAGGGGGGTCTAATGAAAAACTGTTTTTT	CASSLVSTGGSNEKLFF
TRBV6-6	TRBJ2-7	19	NA	TRBD2	TGTGCCAGCAGACCCCGACTAGCGGGGTCTTGGGGGCCCTCCTACGAGCAGTACTTC	CASRPRLAGSWGPSYEQYF
TRBV6-5	TRBJ2-3	18	few	NA	TGTGCCAGCAGTTACTCTTCCACAGGACCATCTAGCACAGATACGCAGTATTTT	CASSYSSTGPSSTDTQYF
TRBV7-3	TRBJ2-7	14	NA	NA	TGTGCCAGCAGCTTAGGTGTCGGATCTTACGAGCAGTACTTC	CASSLGVGSYEQYF
TRBV19	TRBJ1-1	14	NA	NA	TGTGCCAGTAGACCAGACAGAAAGAACACTGAAGCTTTCTTT	CASRPDRKNTEAFF
TRBV4-3	TRBJ2-7	13	NA	NA	TGCGCCAGCAGCCAAGGAACAGACTACGAGCAGTACTTC	CASSQGTDYEQYF
TRBV10-3	TRBJ1-1	14	NA	NA	TGTGCCATCAGTGAGAGCCCGGCGGGCACTGAAGCTTTCTTT	CAISESPAGTEAFF
TRBV5-1	TRBJ2-5	17	NA	TRBD2	TGCGCCAGCAGCTTGGGACTAGCGGATTCGTACCAAGAGACCCAGTACTTC	CASSLGLADSYQETQYF
TRBV28	TRBJ2-3	20	NA	TRBD2	TGTGCCAGCATTTTCCCCACATTAGCGGGAGGGCCTGTTCGCGCAGATACGCAGTATTTT	CASIFPTLAGGPVRADTQYF
TRBV28	TRBJ2-3	14	few	NA	TGTGCCAGCAGTTTACCAGGGGCGCAAGATACGCAGTATTTT	CASSLPGAQDTQYF
TRBV7-2	TRBJ2-7	15	NA	NA	TGTGCCAGCAGGGCCCTCGGCGGGATAACCTACGAGCAGTACTTC	CASRALGGITYEQYF
TRBV7-2	TRBJ2-3	15	NA	NA	TGTGCCAGCAGCTTAAGTGTGGGAGGAACAGATACGCAGTATTTT	CASSLSVGGTDTQYF
TRBV20-1	TRBJ1-4	15	NA	NA	TGCAGTGCTAGTTCCCCGGCCTATCCGGGTGAAAAACTGTTTTTT	CSASSPAYPGEKLFF
TRBV20-1	TRBJ1-4	14	few	NA	TGCAGTGCTAGACTCCTCCGGGAGAATGAAAAACTGTTTTTT	CSARLLRENEKLFF
TRBV6-8	TRBJ1-1	15	NA	NA	TGTGCCAGCAGCCTCCCCGGGACAAAGAACACTGAAGCTTTCTTT	CASSLPGTKNTEAFF
TRBV12-3/TRBV12-4	TRBJ1-2	13	NA	NA	TGTGCCAGCAGCACTCAGTCGGGGGAGGGCTACACCTTC	CASSTQSGEGYTF
TRBV19	TRBJ2-3	14	NA	TRBD1	TGTGCCAGTTGGAGACAGGGCAGCAATCAGCCCCAGTATTTT	CASWRQGSNQPQYF
TRBV7-2	TRBJ1-5	13	few	TRBD1	TGTGCCAGCAGCTTAGACGGGGACAGGGCTCCGCATTTT	CASSLDGDRAPHF
TRBV2	TRBJ2-3	15	few	TRBD2	TGTGCCAGCAGTCCAGCGGGAGCCAACACAGATACGCAGTATTTT	CASSPAGANTDTQYF
TRBV5-6	TRBJ2-1	13	NA	NA	TGTGCCAGCAGCTTCTGGGGTAGAGATGAGCAGTTCTTC	CASSFWGRDEQFF